Here is one T cell receptor (beta chain) with its context. The sample originates from a study of T cells after yellow fever vaccination. A universal primer site and UMIs were added as TCR cDNA was made by 5'RACE template switching. TCRdb reprocessed the 5' RACE reads with MiXCR, giving one entry per CDR3 protein. The sample lists hundreds of thousands of distinct CDR3 sequences; roughly an eighth were seen once. J was trimmed by 2 bases and V by 3 bases; bases with no gene match: 4. CDR1 and CDR2 (germline): LNHDA, SQIVND (reference sequence). The CDR3 loop spans 15 amino acids. The source of this sequence is a man aged 25 to 45 who received the YFV17D yellow fever vaccine. Sequences were derived from PBMCs, sampled on the day of the yellow fever booster vaccination. The chain combines TRBV19 with TRBJ2-7; TRBD1 matches 10 bases. The DNA for the CDR3 is TGTGCCAGTAGTATCGGACAGGGGGGCCCCTACGAGCAGTACTTC. Its protein product is CASSIGQGGPYEQYF.